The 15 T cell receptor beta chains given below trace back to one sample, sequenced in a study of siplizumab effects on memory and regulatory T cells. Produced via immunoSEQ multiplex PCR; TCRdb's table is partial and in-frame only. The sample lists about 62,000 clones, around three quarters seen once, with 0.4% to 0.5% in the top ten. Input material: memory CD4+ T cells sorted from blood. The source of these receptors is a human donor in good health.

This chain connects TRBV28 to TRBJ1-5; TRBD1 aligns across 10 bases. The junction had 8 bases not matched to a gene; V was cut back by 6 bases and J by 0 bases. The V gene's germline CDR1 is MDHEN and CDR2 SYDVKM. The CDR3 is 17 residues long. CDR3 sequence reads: CASSSGQGSYSNQPQHF. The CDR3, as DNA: TGTGCCAGCAGCTCGGGACAGGGGTCCTATAGCAATCAGCCCCAGCATTTT. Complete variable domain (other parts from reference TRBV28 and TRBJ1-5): DVKVTQSSRYLVKRTGEKVFLECVQDMDHENMFWYRQDPGLGLRLIYFSYDVKMKEKGDIPEGYSVSREKKERFSLILESASTNQTSMYLCASSSGQGSYSNQPQHFGDGTRLSIL.

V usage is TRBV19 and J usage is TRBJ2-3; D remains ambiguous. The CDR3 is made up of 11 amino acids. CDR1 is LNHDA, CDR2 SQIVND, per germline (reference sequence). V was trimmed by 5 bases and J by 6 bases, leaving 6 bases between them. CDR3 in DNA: TGTGCCAGTAGTGCCGCTGATACGCAGTATTTT. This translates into CASSAADTQYF. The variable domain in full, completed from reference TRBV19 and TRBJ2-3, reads DGGITQSPKYLFRKEGQNVTLSCEQNLNHDAMYWYRQDPGQGLRLIYYSQIVNDFQKGDIAEGYSVSREKKESFPLTVTSAQKNPTAFYLCASSAADTQYFGPGTRLTVL.

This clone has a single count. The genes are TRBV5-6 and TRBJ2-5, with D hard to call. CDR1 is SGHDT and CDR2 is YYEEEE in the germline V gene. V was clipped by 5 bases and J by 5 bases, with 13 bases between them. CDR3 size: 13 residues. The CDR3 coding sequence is TGTGCCAGCAGGTGGACGCACGGGGAGACCCAGTACTTC. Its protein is CASRWTHGETQYF.

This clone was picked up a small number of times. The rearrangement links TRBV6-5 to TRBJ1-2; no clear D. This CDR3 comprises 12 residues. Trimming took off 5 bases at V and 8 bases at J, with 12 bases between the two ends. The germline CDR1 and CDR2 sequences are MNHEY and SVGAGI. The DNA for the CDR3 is TGTGCCAGCAGTAACGGACCGGGGGGCTACACCTTC. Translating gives CASSNGPGGYTF.

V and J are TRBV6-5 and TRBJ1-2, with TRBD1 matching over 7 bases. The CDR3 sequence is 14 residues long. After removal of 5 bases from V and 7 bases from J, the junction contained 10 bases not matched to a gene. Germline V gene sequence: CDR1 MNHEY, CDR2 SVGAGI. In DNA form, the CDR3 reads TGTGCCAGCAGTCCCGGGACAGTGAATTTTGGCTACACCTTC. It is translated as CASSPGTVNFGYTF.

CDR3 residues: CASNSAPLNIQYF. The DNA of the CDR3 is TGTGCCAGTAATTCCGCCCCCCTAAACATTCAGTACTTC. The chain uses TRBV19 and TRBJ2-4; D not resolved. Germline V gives CDR1 LNHDA, CDR2 SQIVND (reference sequence). V was clipped by 7 bases and J by 6 bases, with 13 bases between them. CDR3 length: 13 residues.

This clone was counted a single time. CDR3 sequence reads: CASRLGRGVNEKLFF. The CDR3 bases are TGTGCCAGCAGGCTTGGGAGGGGAGTGAATGAAAAACTGTTTTTT. The chain links TRBV6-5 to TRBJ1-4; tentatively, D is TRBD1 (5 bases). The ends were cut back, 6 bases at V and 5 bases at J, with 16 bases in the middle. The CDR3 spans 15 residues. Germline lookup yields CDR1 MNHEY and CDR2 SVGAGI.

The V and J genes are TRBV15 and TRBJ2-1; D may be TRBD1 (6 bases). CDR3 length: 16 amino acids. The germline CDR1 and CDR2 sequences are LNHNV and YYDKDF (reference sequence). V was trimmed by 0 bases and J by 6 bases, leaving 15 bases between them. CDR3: CATSRENTGIGNEQFF. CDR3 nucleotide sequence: TGTGCCACCAGCAGAGAAAATACAGGGATCGGCAATGAGCAGTTCTTC.

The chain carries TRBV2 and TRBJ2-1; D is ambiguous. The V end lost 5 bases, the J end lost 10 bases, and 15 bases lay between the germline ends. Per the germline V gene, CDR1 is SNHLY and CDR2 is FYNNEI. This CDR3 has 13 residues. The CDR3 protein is CASSIRERWEQFF. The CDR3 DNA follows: TGTGCCAGCAGTATCCGCGAACGGTGGGAGCAGTTCTTC. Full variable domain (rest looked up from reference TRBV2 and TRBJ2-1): EPEVTQTPSHQVTQMGQEVILRCVPISNHLYFYWYRQILGQKVEFLVSFYNNEISEKSEIFDDQFSVERPDGSNFTLKIRSTKLEDSAMYFCASSIRERWEQFFGPGTRLTVL.

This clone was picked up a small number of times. As DNA, the CDR3 is TGTGCCAGCAGCTTAGGGGGGGGCAGAAGGAACACCATATATTTT. Translation: CASSLGGGRRNTIYF. The chain is built from TRBV11-2 and TRBJ1-3; D may be TRBD1 (6 bases). CDR3 size: 15 residues. Deletions cut 1 base from V and 7 bases from J, with 14 bases between. The germline V gene has CDR1 SGHAT and CDR2 FQNNGV. Looking up the rest from reference TRBV11-2 and TRBJ1-3 gives the full variable domain: EAGVAQSPRYKIIEKRQSVAFWCNPISGHATLYWYQQILGQGPKLLIQFQNNGVVDDSQLPKDRFSAERLKGVDSTLKIQPAKLEDSAVYLCASSLGGGRRNTIYFGEGSWLTVV.

CDR3 loop: CASSQGQQETQYF. The CDR3 bases are TGTGCCAGCAGCCAGGGACAGCAAGAGACCCAGTACTTC. This chain joins TRBV5-4 and TRBJ2-5; 7 nucleotides line up with TRBD1. Trimming at V came to 4 bases and at J to 2 bases, leaving 2 bases not matched to a gene. The CDR3 is 13 amino acids. The germline V gene has CDR1 SGHNT and CDR2 YYREEE (reference sequence).

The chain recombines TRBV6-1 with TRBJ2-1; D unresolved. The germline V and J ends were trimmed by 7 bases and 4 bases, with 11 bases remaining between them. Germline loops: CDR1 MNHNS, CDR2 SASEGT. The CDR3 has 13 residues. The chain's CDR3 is CASTPNRYNEQFF. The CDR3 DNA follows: TGTGCCAGCACCCCGAATCGTTACAATGAGCAGTTCTTC.

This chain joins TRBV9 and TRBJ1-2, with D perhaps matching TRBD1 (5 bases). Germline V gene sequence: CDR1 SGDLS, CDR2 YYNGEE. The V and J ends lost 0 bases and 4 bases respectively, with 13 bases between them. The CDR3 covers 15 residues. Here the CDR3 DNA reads TGTGCCAGCAGCGTAGGTTCCGAGGGGCTCTATGGCTACACCTTC. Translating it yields CASSVGSEGLYGYTF.

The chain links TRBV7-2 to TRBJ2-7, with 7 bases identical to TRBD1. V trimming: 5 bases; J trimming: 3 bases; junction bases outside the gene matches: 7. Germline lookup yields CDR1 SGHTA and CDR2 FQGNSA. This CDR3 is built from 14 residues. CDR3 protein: CASSPRTGGYEQYF. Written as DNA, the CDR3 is TGTGCCAGCAGCCCCCGGACAGGCGGCTACGAGCAGTACTTC.

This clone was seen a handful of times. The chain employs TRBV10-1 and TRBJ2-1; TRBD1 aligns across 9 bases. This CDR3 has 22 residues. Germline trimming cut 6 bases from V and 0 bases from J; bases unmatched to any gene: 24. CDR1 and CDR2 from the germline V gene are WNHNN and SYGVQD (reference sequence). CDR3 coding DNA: TGCGCCAGCAGCGGGACAGGGTTACCCGGCCGTTCATCATCAAGCTCCTACAATGAGCAGTTCTTC. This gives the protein CASSGTGLPGRSSSSSYNEQFF.